Listed here is a single TCR beta chain. This clone has a handful of counts. This receptor's antigen is unknown. Base quality data are lacking; no much larger clone is found one base away. The library was generated by the immunoSEQ multiplex PCR assay. The multiplex PCR relied on a mix of 60 forward primers for TCR Vbeta segments and 13 reverse primers for TCR Jbeta segments. The CDR3 region of rearranged TCR beta genes was amplified from genomic DNA with a multiplex PCR assay. On the Illumina HiSeq System, the amplified TCR beta libraries were sequenced as 87-base-pair reads. The paper's data handling went like this. In a later analysis, tens of millions of unique TCR beta chains were counted across the 690 or so repertoires, and approximately 9.9 million of these chains were shared by at least two donors. To remove PCR and sequencing errors, raw reads were error-corrected and collapsed into unique sequences using a nearest-neighbor algorithm that merged closely related sequences. CDR3 sequences were aligned to IMGT reference sequences to assign V, D and J gene segments. For a sequence to be retained, a match of at least six nucleotides to both a V gene segment and a J gene segment was required. A rearrangement counted as productive if the CDR3 had no stop codons and remained in frame with V and J, and every other rearrangement counted as non-productive. Following IMGT convention, CDR3 was defined as the stretch from the second conserved V-encoded cysteine to the conserved J-encoded phenylalanine. The earlier analysis of 587 of the donors excluded sequences that lacked an unambiguous match to a single V gene segment. In an earlier analysis of approximately 590 of the donors, V segments were called functional above 56.7% productive rearrangements and were called segregating when the between-donor standard deviation exceeded 5%. To diagnose cytomegalovirus status from the catalog of TCR beta chain sequences, a statistical classification framework was built. V and J gene assignment, in a later analysis, came from comparing TCR nucleotide sequences with IMGT/GENE-DB human TR gene sequences. The TCRdist pipeline was used in a later analysis to assign CDR3 sequences and most-parsimonious VDJ recombination scenarios. In a later analysis, every TCR beta chain was defined by the combination of its CDR3 amino acid sequence and its V-gene family, and reads without a unique V-gene family were dropped. As a way to deal with suspected cross-contamination and a sequencing artifact, a later analysis dropped roughly 600 nucleotide sequences that were highly shared and had low generation probability. In a later analysis, a clonal expansion index for each public chain was calculated from normalized within-repertoire ranks of inferred template counts. A later analysis computed generation probabilities with a VDJ recombination model fitted to out-of-frame rearrangements, and checked the results against IGoR. Hypergeometric tests were used in a later analysis to score TCR-TCR, TCR-HLA and TCR-CMV co-occurrence, with a repertoire-size bias correction applied to the TCR pairs. To estimate false discovery rates, a later analysis permuted the HLA or CMV assignments 20 times. A later analysis grouped co-occurring TCRs with DBSCAN, adding TCRdist sequence similarity when clustering within HLA-allele-positive subsets. Repertoires with fewer than 30,000 or more than 120,000 public chains were left out of co-occurrence clustering, as were several repertoires with anomalous nucleotide sharing. As stored in TCRdb, this immuneACCESS dataset retains in-frame rearrangements with V and J assigned. A fraction of the clones does not appear; measured against another copy, unresolved V genes explain less than half of the discrepancy, and the remainder lacks a known reason. V and J calls plus clone size are reproduced from that table; the DNA served to infer D and trimming. Across this sample there are about 140,000 clones, with approximately 9% seen only once. 1.8% of the sample is taken by the ten largest.

Taken from cysteine to phenylalanine, the CDR3 has 15 residues. The retained sequence is limited to the CDR3, 45 bases, with the frame set at the first base. V gives up 5 bases and J gives up 6 bases, and the segment between their germline ends measures 19 bases. CDR1 is given as LNHDA and CDR2 as SQIVND, both from the germline V gene (reference sequence). This specimen belongs to a study of cytomegalovirus exposure and HLA in healthy donors (dated by TCRdb to between 2016 and 2019). In the study overall: According to an earlier analysis of 587 of the donors, some 170 million T cells yielded roughly 100 million unique TCR beta sequences and about 300 Gb of sequence data. Approximately 300 gigabases of sequencing data and about 92 million unique TCR sequences made up an early release that covered approximately 620 HLA-typed donors. Of the roughly 410 genotyped donors, 70% to 90% were placed in the genetic ancestry cluster associated with self-reported Caucasian donors. The aim of the study was to test whether cataloging public T cell receptors could identify signatures of past pathogen exposure. The study used immunosequencing to profile the T cell repertoires of approximately 630 subjects and linked those repertoires to cytomegalovirus serostatus. In addition to the first cohort of 666 subjects, a separate validation cohort of 120 different subjects was used. To predict cytomegalovirus infection status, the study brought together high-throughput TCR immunosequencing, statistical association of individual TCRs with disease status, and machine learning. To study patterns of TCR occurrence, a later analysis re-analyzed previously published TCR beta repertoires from 600 to 750 donors and added high-resolution HLA genotyping. Rather than drawing on any new phenotypic data, the later analysis identified candidate immune exposures from TCR beta sequences and the way those sequences occurred across donors. In an earlier analysis of around 540 of the donors, high-throughput TCR beta sequencing was used to judge whether each TCR beta V gene segment behaved as functional or pseudogenic. Alongside the repertoire data, information on donor age, sex, ethnicity and CMV serostatus was compiled. In a later genetic analysis, genome-wide SNP genotypes for 398 of the 666 donors were used, and that subset was treated as a discovery cohort. Every discovery cohort repertoire had been produced on one sequencing platform. HLA typing covered class I and class II loci at four-digit resolution. The number of donors typed differed by locus, with roughly 629-640 for A, B, C, DRB1 and DQB1, more than 500 for DQA1, about 610 for DPA1, and 400 to 490 for DPB1. Roughly 5 DR-DQ haplotypes were handled as single units for association and clustering, since linkage in the cohort was strong. Among under 450 genotyped donors of the cohort, an average of approximately 240,000 unique TCR beta nucleotide sequences were sequenced per donor, roughly a sixth of them non-productive.

The investigation overall reported the following: A later analysis found that most CMV-associated TCR beta chains appeared HLA-restricted, with HLA associations seemingly driven largely by CMV exposure. The study listed 150 to 200 TCR beta chains as associated with cytomegalovirus. When HLA alleles, especially DR and DQ, strongly co-occurred, TCR associations were difficult to assign to individual alleles. According to a later analysis, parvovirus B19, influenza, CMV and Epstein-Barr virus appeared linked to several top co-occurrence clusters. In vitro tests confirmed that a few of the cytomegalovirus-associated TCR beta chains recognize cytomegalovirus antigens. According to a later genetic analysis, donors in an Asian-associated ancestry cluster had fewer N-insertions in productive TCRs than the roughly 700-donor mean. The cohort was sequenced for TCR beta chains only, and without alpha or paired-chain data the features that could be detected were limited. The sequencing pipeline was judged likely to have produced a cluster of highly shared sequence variants as a technical artifact. According to the authors, the approach could potentially be generalized to other disease states and immunological phenotypes. Cytomegalovirus status was reported to be diagnosed by the classifier with high specificity and sensitivity in both the original and validation cohorts. Because the 87-base-pair reads could not distinguish some IMGT-functional V segments, including TRBV6-2 and TRBV6-3, those segments were excluded. HLA typing was unavailable for some donors at each locus, so association tests used only the typed subset. Presence/absence analyses assumed roughly uniform sequencing depth across donors, an assumption that may not hold. Across donors, most TCR sequences were observed very rarely, whereas some public TCRs were present in many individuals. An association between a missense DCLRE1C variant and V-gene and J-gene trimming of TCR beta chains was found in a later genetic analysis and replicated in an independent cohort. In a later analysis, TCR association rates were found to vary across HLA loci, with the most associated TCRs seen for DRB1 alleles and the fewest for HLA-C alleles. A further reported finding was that TCR beta sequences accurately predicted the HLA-A and HLA-B alleles for most subjects in the first cohort. Specific HLA alleles were associated with 15,000 to 20,000 TCR beta sequences at a false discovery rate of 0.05 in a later analysis. An earlier analysis of around 500 of the donors showed that most TCR beta V segments appeared in productive rearrangements either about 87% or about 30% of the time, which broadly matched IMGT annotations. Linkage disequilibrium might explain the correlated functional status among segregating V segments, but an unknown experimental factor could not be excluded. For the cohort, immune exposure information was limited to CMV serostatus. In a later analysis, HLA-associated TCR beta chains showed more clonal expansion and lower generation probabilities than non-associated chains that were equally common. Roughly 17 rarely observed V segments, including chromosome 9 orphons, were excluded from the earlier analysis of a few hundred of the donors because counts were too low.

The cohort comprised some 680 healthy bone marrow donors. Cohort members were all nominally healthy when sampled, although unrecorded immune exposures were likely present. The donor tested CMV seronegative, placing the donor among the 350 or so seronegative members of the cohort. A peripheral blood sample was provided by each donor, and peripheral blood mononuclear cells were used for TCR beta sequencing. The Qiagen DNeasy Blood Extraction Kit was used to extract genomic DNA from the blood cell samples. The chain couples TRBV19 to TRBJ1-2, with the D gene not clear enough to name. Source material: PBMCs. This TCR derives from a male donor in good health and CMV-seronegative. The DNA sequence reads TGTGCCAGTAGTTGGCACCGGGTCCAAGATGATGGCTACACCTTC. This gives the protein CASSWHRVQDDGYTF.